The entry below gives a single T cell receptor beta chain sequence along with its context. Its cognate antigen is unknown. V gave up 4 bases and J gave up 8 bases, with 20 bases separating them. Germline V gives CDR1 GTSNPN, CDR2 SVGIG (reference sequence). CDR3 length equals 14 residues. The data belong to a study of T cells in localized non-small cell lung cancer. Method: immunoSEQ multiplex PCR; TCRdb's copy keeps in-frame clones and lacks some. The repertoire holds about 40,000 clones, around 87% seen once, with 3.5% in the top ten. Findings and caveats of the study: Median detection of top 100 tumor clones in adjacent lung was roughly 61 clones. Peak T cell clonality was found in uninvolved adjacent lung, exceeding tumor.

The receptor was derived from a man aged 18 to 49 with stage I lung adenocarcinoma. The sample here was peripheral blood, taken before any cancer treatment. The chain recombines TRBV30 with TRBJ1-2, with TRBD1 as a possible D gene (6 bases). The CDR3 bases are TGTGCCTGGATTGGGACAAAAGGGGGGGGAGGCTACACCTTC. Translation: CAWIGTKGGGGYTF.